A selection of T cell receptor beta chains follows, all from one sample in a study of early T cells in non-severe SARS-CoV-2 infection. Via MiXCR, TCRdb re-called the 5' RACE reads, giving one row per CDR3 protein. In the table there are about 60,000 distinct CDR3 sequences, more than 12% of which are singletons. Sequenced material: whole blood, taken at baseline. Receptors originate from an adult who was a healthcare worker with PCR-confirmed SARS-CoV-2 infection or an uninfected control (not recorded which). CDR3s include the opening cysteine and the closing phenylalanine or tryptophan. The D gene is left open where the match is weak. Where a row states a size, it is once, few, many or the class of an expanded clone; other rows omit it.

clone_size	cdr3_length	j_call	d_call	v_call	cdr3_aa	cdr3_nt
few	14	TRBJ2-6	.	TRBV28	CASIQGTGANVLTF	TGTGCCAGCATCCAGGGGACTGGGGCCAACGTCCTGACTTTC
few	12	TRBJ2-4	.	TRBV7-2	CASGAGGGIQYF	TGTGCCAGCGGGGCAGGGGGAGGCATTCAGTACTTC
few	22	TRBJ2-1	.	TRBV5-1	CASSLARGSGTGLISSYNEQFF	TGCGCCAGCAGCTTGGCCCGGGGGTCTGGGACGGGACTTATTAGCTCCTACAATGAGCAGTTCTTC
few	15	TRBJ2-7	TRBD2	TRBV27	CASSLSSGGSYEQYF	TGTGCCAGCAGTTTAAGTAGCGGGGGAAGCTACGAGCAGTACTTC
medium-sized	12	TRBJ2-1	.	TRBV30	CAWSVTVDEQFF	TGTGCCTGGAGTGTAACAGTCGATGAGCAGTTCTTC
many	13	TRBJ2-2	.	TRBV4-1	CASLVQGTGELFF	TGCGCCAGCTTAGTACAGGGCACCGGGGAGCTGTTTTTT
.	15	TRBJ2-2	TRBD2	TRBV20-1	CSARVAGGFTGELFF	TGCAGTGCTAGGGTAGCGGGAGGGTTCACCGGGGAGCTGTTTTTT
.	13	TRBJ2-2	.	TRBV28	CASSGAPTGELFF	TGTGCCAGCAGCGGAGCCCCAACCGGGGAGCTGTTTTTT
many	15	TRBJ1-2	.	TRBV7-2	CASSLGVQTSNGYTF	TGTGCCAGCAGCTTAGGGGTACAGACCTCCAATGGCTACACCTTC
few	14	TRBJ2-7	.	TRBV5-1	CASSLKGPSYEQYF	TGCGCCAGCAGCTTGAAGGGGCCCTCCTACGAGCAGTACTTC
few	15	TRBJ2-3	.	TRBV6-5	CASSYLQGPLDTQYF	TGTGCCAGCAGTTACCTACAGGGTCCTCTAGATACGCAGTATTTT
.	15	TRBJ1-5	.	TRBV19	CASSQGQARDQPQHF	TGTGCCAGTTCCCAAGGGCAGGCCAGAGATCAGCCCCAGCATTTT
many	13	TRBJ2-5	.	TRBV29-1	CSVHRRTEETQYF	TGCAGCGTTCACAGGCGGACGGAGGAGACCCAGTACTTC
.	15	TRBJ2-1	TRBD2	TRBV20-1	CSAPASGSSYNEQFF	TGCAGTGCCCCAGCTAGCGGAAGCTCCTACAATGAGCAGTTCTTC
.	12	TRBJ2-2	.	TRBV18	CASSPRTGELFF	TGTGCCAGCTCACCACGGACCGGGGAGCTGTTTTTT
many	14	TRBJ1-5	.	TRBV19	CASSTAGPYQPQHF	TGTGCCAGTAGTACCGCGGGGCCCTATCAGCCCCAGCATTTT
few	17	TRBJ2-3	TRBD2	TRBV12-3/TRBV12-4	CASSYSGGTLSTDTQYF	TGTGCCAGCAGTTATAGCGGGGGGACTTTAAGCACAGATACGCAGTATTTT
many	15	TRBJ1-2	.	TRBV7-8	CASSSLTGRGYGYTF	TGTGCCAGCAGCTCCCTTACAGGCAGGGGCTATGGCTACACCTTC
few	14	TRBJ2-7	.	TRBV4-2	CASSPDLGPYEQYF	TGTGCCAGCAGCCCAGATCTCGGCCCCTACGAGCAGTACTTC
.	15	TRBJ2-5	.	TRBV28	CASSFPRDAGETQYF	TGTGCCAGCAGTTTCCCCAGGGACGCAGGGGAGACCCAGTACTTC
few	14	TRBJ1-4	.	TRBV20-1	CSARNSKINEKLFF	TGCAGTGCTAGGAACAGCAAGATTAATGAAAAACTGTTTTTT
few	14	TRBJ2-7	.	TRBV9	CASSVVATSYEQYF	TGTGCCAGCAGCGTTGTAGCGACCTCCTACGAGCAGTACTTC
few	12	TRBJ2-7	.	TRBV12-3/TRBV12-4	CASTKGPYEQYF	TGTGCCAGCACGAAGGGGCCCTACGAGCAGTACTTC
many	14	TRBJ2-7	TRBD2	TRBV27	CASSPSGGPDEQYF	TGTGCCAGCAGCCCTAGCGGGGGGCCTGACGAGCAGTACTTC
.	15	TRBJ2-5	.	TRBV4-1	CASSQENRPQETQYF	TGCGCCAGCAGCCAAGAAAATAGGCCCCAAGAGACCCAGTACTTC
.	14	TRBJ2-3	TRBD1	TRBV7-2	CASSNGQGRNTQYF	TGTGCCAGCAGCAACGGACAGGGGCGGAATACGCAGTATTTT
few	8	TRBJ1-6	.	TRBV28	CADSPLHF	TGTGCCGACTCACCCCTCCACTTT
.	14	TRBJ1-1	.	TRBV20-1	CSARDKIASGEAFF	TGCAGTGCTAGAGATAAGATCGCTAGCGGTGAAGCTTTCTTT
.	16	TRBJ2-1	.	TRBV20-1	CSATKRALLSYNEQFF	TGCAGTGCTACCAAGCGGGCTTTGTTGTCCTACAATGAGCAGTTCTTC
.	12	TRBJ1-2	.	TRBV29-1	CSVEGPRVGYTF	TGCAGCGTTGAGGGCCCCAGGGTCGGCTACACCTTC
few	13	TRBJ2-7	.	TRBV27	CASSLSRAYEQYF	TGTGCCAGCAGTTTATCCAGAGCCTACGAGCAGTACTTC
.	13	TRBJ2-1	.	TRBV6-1	CASSAERGDEQFF	TGTGCCAGCAGTGCAGAACGTGGCGATGAGCAGTTCTTC
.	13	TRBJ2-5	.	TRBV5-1	CASSRRSGETQYF	TGCGCCAGCAGCCGGCGGAGCGGGGAGACCCAGTACTTC
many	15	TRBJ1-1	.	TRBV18	CASSPTEGLNTEAFF	TGTGCCAGCTCACCAACTGAAGGGCTGAACACTGAAGCTTTCTTT
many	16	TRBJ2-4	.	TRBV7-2	CASSLSGQTTQNIQYF	TGTGCCAGCAGCCTATCGGGGCAGACGACCCAAAACATTCAGTACTTC
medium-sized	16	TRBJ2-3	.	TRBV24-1	CATSDLLAAHTDTQYF	TGTGCCACCAGTGATTTGCTGGCGGCTCACACAGATACGCAGTATTTT
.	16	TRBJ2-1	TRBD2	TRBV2	CASSDSSGGLYNEQFF	TGTGCCAGCAGTGACTCTAGCGGGGGACTCTACAATGAGCAGTTCTTC
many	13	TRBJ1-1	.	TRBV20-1	CSAPSRENTEAFF	TGCAGTGCCCCATCCCGAGAGAACACTGAAGCTTTCTTT
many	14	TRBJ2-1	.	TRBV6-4	CASSGGNEPNEQFF	TGTGCCAGCAGCGGGGGTAATGAACCTAATGAGCAGTTCTTC
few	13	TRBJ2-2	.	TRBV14	CASSQDRTGELFF	TGTGCCAGCAGCCAAGATCGAACCGGGGAGCTGTTTTTT
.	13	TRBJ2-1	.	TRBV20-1	CSASPSSYNEQFF	TGCAGTGCTAGCCCGAGCTCCTACAATGAGCAGTTCTTC